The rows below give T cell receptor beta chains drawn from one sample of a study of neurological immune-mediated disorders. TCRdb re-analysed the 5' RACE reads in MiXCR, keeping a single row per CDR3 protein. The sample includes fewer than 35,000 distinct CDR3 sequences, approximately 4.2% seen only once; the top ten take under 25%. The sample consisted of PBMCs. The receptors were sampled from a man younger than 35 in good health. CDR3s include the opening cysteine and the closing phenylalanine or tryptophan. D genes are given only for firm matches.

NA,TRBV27,CASSLGVATNEKLFF
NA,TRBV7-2,CASSPGRRTDTQYF
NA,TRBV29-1,CSVGVQGDTEAFF
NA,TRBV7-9,CASSPTSRYEQYF
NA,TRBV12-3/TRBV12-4,CASIPAQGNTEAFF
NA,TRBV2,CASSDQGHEQYF
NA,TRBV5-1,CASKGSLPYIQYF
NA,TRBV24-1,CATMNRERVRSPLHF
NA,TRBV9,CASSIDFYGELFF
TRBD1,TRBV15,CATSRGRGLGNEQFF
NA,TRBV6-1,CASSEGPGRGPLHF
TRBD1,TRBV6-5,CASRDRANTIYF
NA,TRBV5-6,CASSLANGPNEQFF
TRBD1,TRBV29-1,CSVPGTGGAIGANVLTF
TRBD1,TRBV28,CASRTGGGLNEQFF
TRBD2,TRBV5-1,CASSGGAGSSYNEQFF
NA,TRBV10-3,CAISEGGNQPQHF
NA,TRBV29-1,CSVGVGGIRGYTF
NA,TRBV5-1,CASSLSGGNLQETQYF
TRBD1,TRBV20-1,CSARGGTGAHHGYTF
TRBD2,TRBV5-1,CASSTRLAANTGELFF
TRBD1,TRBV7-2,CASSWGQGITNEKLFF
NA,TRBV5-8,CASSSSTGLNTEAFF
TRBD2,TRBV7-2,CASSAPPGLAGSRSSYEQYF
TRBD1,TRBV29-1,CSVAQTGDRPLYEQYF